These 14 T cell receptor beta chains share one sample of origin, sequenced in a study of T-cell reconstitution after alpha-beta-depleted transplantation in children. Preparation of the TCRbeta library was carried out with unique molecular identifiers. A single record per CDR3 protein comes from TCRdb applying MiXCR to the PCR reads. The sample lists a few hundred thousand distinct CDR3 sequences, about 9.3% seen once, with 2% to 3% in the top ten. The specimen comprised PBMCs from the stem cell graft donor, sampled from the stem cell graft. All receptors derive from a human donor who donated a stem cell graft to a child with acute lymphoblastic leukemia.

In its sample, this clonotype was seen a few times. This sequence joins TRBV12-3 or TRBV12-4 and TRBJ1-5; weak D call: TRBD1 (5 bases). The V end was cut by 1 base, the J end by 2 bases, with 18 bases between. The CDR3 is 18 residues long. CDR3 coding DNA: TGTGCCAGCAGTTTAGAGGGGTCGTGGACTGAGGGCAATCAGCCCCAGCATTTT. This sequence encodes CASSLEGSWTEGNQPQHF.

This clonotype was seen a few times. V and J are TRBV20-1 and TRBJ2-5; 12 nucleotides agree with TRBD2. Trimming took 2 bases from V and 5 from J; bases not matched to a gene: 6. CDR1 DFQATT and CDR2 SNEGSKA come from the germline V gene (reference sequence). The CDR3 covers 15 residues. The CDR3, as DNA: TGCAGTGCTAGACTAGCGGGAGGGCCTCGGGAGACCCAGTACTTC. Its translation is CSARLAGGPRETQYF.

The chain links TRBV7-9 to TRBJ2-1; 7 bases fit TRBD1. J was trimmed by 6 bases and V by 3 bases; bases with no gene match: 8. The CDR3 sequence is 15 residues long. The germline gives CDR1 SEHNR, CDR2 FQNEAQ (reference sequence). CDR3 protein: CASSFAQGKFNEQFF. For the CDR3, the DNA is TGTGCCAGCAGCTTTGCACAGGGGAAGTTCAATGAGCAGTTCTTC.

The chain uses TRBV7-2 and TRBJ1-5, with D perhaps matching TRBD1 (5 bases). The CDR3 loop spans 15 amino acids. Trimming removed 5 bases from V and 0 bases from J, with 11 bases in between. Germline V gene lookup returns CDR1 SGHTA and CDR2 FQGNSA. The CDR3 DNA follows: TGTGCCAGCAGCGAGGACACCTATAGCAATCAGCCCCAGCATTTT. It specifies CASSEDTYSNQPQHF.

This clonotype was observed a few times. The chain joins TRBV7-9 to TRBJ2-1; the match to TRBD2 covers 7 bases. J was trimmed by 5 bases and V by 0 bases; bases with no gene match: 10. The CDR3 is 17 amino acids. Germline V gives CDR1 SEHNR, CDR2 FQNEAQ (reference sequence). The CDR3 nucleotides read TGTGCCAGCAGCTTAGCTACTGGCGGGAGAAACGACAATGAGCAGTTCTTC. It translates to CASSLATGGRNDNEQFF.

V usage is TRBV12-3 or TRBV12-4 and J usage is TRBJ2-5; 8 bases map to TRBD2. V shed 8 bases, J shed 4 bases, and the junction held 12 bases outside the gene matches. The CDR3 is 15 amino acids. Written as DNA, the CDR3 is TGTGCCAGCGGGAGGTCGGGAGGGGGGGGAGAGACCCAGTACTTC. The encoded protein is CASGRSGGGGETQYF.

The chain uses TRBV7-9 and TRBJ1-6; D possibly corresponds to TRBD1 (5 bases). The V end was cut by 0 bases, the J end by 8 bases, with 8 bases between. Germline lookup yields CDR1 SEHNR and CDR2 FQNEAQ (reference sequence). This CDR3 region has 14 residues. The CDR3 protein is CASSLAGGHSPLHF. CDR3 in DNA: TGTGCCAGCAGCTTAGCGGGGGGTCATTCACCCCTCCACTTT. Full variable domain (missing parts from reference TRBV7-9 and TRBJ1-6): DTGVSQNPRHKITKRGQNVTFRCDPISEHNRLYWYRQTLGQGPEFLTYFQNEAQLEKSRLLSDRFSAERPKGSFSTLEIQRTEQGDSAMYLCASSLAGGHSPLHFGNGTRLTVT.

This clonotype has a handful of counts. The DNA for the CDR3 is TGTGCCAGTAACCCGATTTCTAGCGGGAGTATGGATACGCAGTATTTT. Protein: CASNPISSGSMDTQYF. The gene calls are TRBV19 and TRBJ2-3; 10 bases map to TRBD2. After removal of 7 bases from V and 6 bases from J, the junction contained 13 bases not matched to a gene. Germline V gives CDR1 LNHDA, CDR2 SQIVND (reference sequence). There are 16 residues in the CDR3.

In this sample, this clonotype turned up a few times. The chain has TRBV10-2 and TRBJ1-1, with 7 positions matching TRBD1. Germline loops: CDR1 WSHSY, CDR2 SAAADI. The CDR3 has 16 amino acids. Trimming took 3 bases from V and 0 from J; bases not matched to a gene: 7. CDR3 amino acids: CASSDRGGQMNTEAFF. The CDR3 DNA reads TGCGCCAGCAGTGATCGAGGGGGCCAGATGAACACTGAAGCTTTCTTT.

A few counts support this clonotype. The rearrangement uses TRBV18 and TRBJ2-1; D is unresolved. Trimming left V 2 bases short and J 7 bases short, with 12 bases between. Germline CDR1 KGHSH, CDR2 LQKENI. The CDR3 has 14 residues. Written as DNA, the CDR3 is TGTGCCAGCTCACCATTCAACAGAGGAAATGAGCAGTTCTTC. It translates to CASSPFNRGNEQFF.

In nucleotides, the CDR3 is TGTGCCAGCAGCCCCCGCTTCTCCTACAATGAGCAGTTCTTC. Protein sequence: CASSPRFSYNEQFF. V gene TRBV7-3 combines with J gene TRBJ2-1; D is unclear. There are 14 residues in the CDR3. The germline CDR1 and CDR2 sequences are SGHTA and FQGTGA. Trimming left V 5 bases short and J 0 bases short, with 8 bases between. The whole variable domain, remainder taken from reference TRBV7-3 and TRBJ2-1, is GAGVSQTPSNKVTEKGKYVELRCDPISGHTALYWYRQSLGQGPEFLIYFQGTGAADDSGLPNDRFFAVRPEGSVSTLKIQRTERGDSAVYLCASSPRFSYNEQFFGPGTRLTVL.

CDR3 in amino acids: CASSQSGQYSNQPQHF. Here the CDR3 DNA reads TGTGCCAGCAGTCAAAGCGGACAGTATAGCAATCAGCCCCAGCATTTT. This rearrangement joins TRBV12-3 or TRBV12-4 to TRBJ1-5; maybe TRBD1 (6 bases). The V end lost 5 bases, the J end lost 0 bases, and 14 bases lay between the germline ends. The CDR3 spans 16 residues.

This clonotype was detected ten times or more. J is TRBJ2-7 and V is TRBV5-4; the match to TRBD1 covers 9 bases. This CDR3 is built from 14 residues. Unmatched junction bases numbered 5, after V lost 4 bases and J lost 3 bases. Germline CDR1 and CDR2: SGHNT and YYREEE (reference sequence). CDR3 nucleotides: TGTGCCAGCAGCCCGGGACAGGGCATCTACGAGCAGTACTTC. Translation gives CASSPGQGIYEQYF.

The V and J genes are TRBV20-1 and TRBJ1-6; TRBD1 might be the D (5 bases). There are 14 residues in the CDR3. Per germline, CDR1 DFQATT and CDR2 SNEGSKA (reference sequence). Trimming took off 2 bases at V and 6 bases at J, with 11 bases between the two ends. The CDR3 coding sequence is TGCAGTGCTAGAACCCGGGGGACTAATTCACCCCTCCACTTT. This encodes CSARTRGTNSPLHF.